The 19 T cell receptor beta chains listed next were all sequenced from one sample in a study of CD8+CD57+ T cells in acquired aplastic anemia. According to the study, genomic DNA was the template for TCR beta VDJ and CDR3 profiling. Using its own MiXCR run on the reads, TCRdb lists one record per CDR3 protein. In the table there are about 220,000 distinct CDR3 sequences, roughly 35% of which are singletons. The material sequenced was sorted CD4+, CD8+, or CD8+CD57+ T cells (not recorded which) from PBMCs. These receptors were obtained from a human donor in good health, serving as a control.

The chain couples TRBV19 to TRBJ1-5; D ambiguous. The CDR3 runs to 10 residues. V was cut by 9 bases and J by 7 bases, with 7 bases left in between. Germline V CDR1 and CDR2: LNHDA, SQIVND (reference sequence). CDR3 sequence (DNA): TGTGCCAGCGGACTCCAGCCCCAGCATTTT. It yields the protein CASGLQPQHF.

This clonotype was counted many times. The gene calls are TRBV20-1 and TRBJ2-3; 8 nucleotides match TRBD1. Germline assignment: CDR1 DFQATT and CDR2 SNEGSKA (reference sequence). V was pared by 1 base and J by 4 bases, with 7 bases of the junction left unmatched. This CDR3 comprises 15 residues. CDR3 residues: CSARVWDRSPDTQYF. Here the CDR3 DNA reads TGCAGTGCTAGAGTTTGGGACAGGAGCCCAGATACGCAGTATTTT.

This clonotype was observed at least ten times. J is TRBJ1-2 and V is TRBV20-1; D remains unclear. The germline V gene encodes CDR1 DFQATT and CDR2 SNEGSKA (reference sequence). V was clipped by 3 bases and J by 4 bases, with 21 bases between them. This CDR3 region has 16 residues. The CDR3 reads CSASPADKGVFYGYTF. The CDR3 nucleotides are TGCAGTGCTAGCCCGGCCGACAAAGGAGTTTTCTATGGCTACACCTTC.

The rearrangement joins TRBV18 to TRBJ2-5; D is possibly TRBD1 (5 bases). The CDR3 contains 16 residues. In germline, CDR1 is KGHSH, CDR2 LQKENI. The V end was cut by 2 bases, the J end by 5 bases, with 18 bases between. The chain's CDR3 is CASSPTSRQGQETQYF. The DNA for the CDR3 is TGTGCCAGCTCACCAACGTCCCGCCAGGGCCAGGAGACCCAGTACTTC.

This clonotype was detected ten times or more. This sequence joins TRBV20-1 and TRBJ1-3; the D is unclear. Germline V gene sequence: CDR1 DFQATT, CDR2 SNEGSKA (reference sequence). The CDR3 length is 16 residues. V was clipped by 2 bases and J by 0 bases, with 14 bases between them. The DNA for the CDR3 is TGCAGTGCTAGACGGGCAGTAACCAGCTCTGGAAACACCATATATTTT. This encodes CSARRAVTSSGNTIYF.

Ten or more counts support this clonotype. The rearrangement uses TRBV2 and TRBJ1-1; D gene uncertain. With 3 bases removed from V and 0 bases from J, the gap between germline ends came to 11 bases. Germline V gene data show CDR1 as SNHLY and CDR2 as FYNNEI. This CDR3 is 15 amino acids long. CDR3 protein: CASSDRSAMNTEAFF. In DNA, the CDR3 is TGTGCCAGCAGTGATCGTTCGGCCATGAACACTGAAGCTTTCTTT.

V and J are TRBV9 and TRBJ2-3; D possibly corresponds to TRBD2 (6 bases). Germline lookup yields CDR1 SGDLS and CDR2 YYNGEE. Trimming stripped 2 bases from V and 2 bases from J, with 9 bases between. This CDR3 region has 14 residues. CDR3: CASSVGGFTDTQYF. CDR3 DNA: TGTGCCAGCAGCGTGGGGGGATTCACAGATACGCAGTATTTT.

Ten or more counts support this clonotype. This sequence joins TRBV24-1 and TRBJ2-3; a weak D match, TRBD2 (6 bases). The CDR3 runs 20 residues. V lost 5 bases and J 2 bases, leaving 28 bases between the germline ends. Germline CDR1 is KGHDR and CDR2 is SFDVKD. As DNA, the CDR3 is TGTGCCACCAGTGGCGTTACTCGGGACTCCCGCATTGGAGACACAGATACGCAGTATTTT. Translated: CATSGVTRDSRIGDTDTQYF.

This clonotype was seen a few times. The genes are TRBV20-1 and TRBJ2-2; no reliable D call. V was shortened by 5 bases and J by 1 base, with 11 bases between the two germline ends. CDR3 length equals 14 residues. Germline values: CDR1 DFQATT, CDR2 SNEGSKA (reference sequence). The CDR3 here is CSAPQIRNTGELFF. The CDR3 DNA reads TGCAGTGCTCCACAGATCCGGAACACCGGGGAGCTGTTTTTT.

The V call is TRBV5-8, the J call TRBJ2-1, with 13 bases that match TRBD2. CDR3 length: 20 amino acids. V gave up 3 bases and J gave up 0 bases; unmatched junction bases: 12. Germline CDR1 reads SGHTS; CDR2 reads YDEGEE. In DNA form, the CDR3 reads TGTGCCAGCAGCTCACCGGGACTAGCGGGGCTCCTAAGCTCCTACAATGAGCAGTTCTTC. Encoded protein: CASSSPGLAGLLSSYNEQFF.

This clonotype showed up just a few times. The gene calls are TRBV19 and TRBJ2-5, with D tentatively TRBD1 or TRBD2 (5 bases each). CDR1 and CDR2 (germline): LNHDA, SQIVND (reference sequence). The V gene lost 6 bases and the J gene lost 4 bases, with 12 bases spanning the gap. The CDR3 extends over 13 amino acids. CDR3 loop: CASSQGVRETQYF. The CDR3 coding sequence is TGTGCCAGTAGCCAGGGAGTTAGAGAGACCCAGTACTTC. Complete variable domain (other parts from reference TRBV19 and TRBJ2-5): DGGITQSPKYLFRKEGQNVTLSCEQNLNHDAMYWYRQDPGQGLRLIYYSQIVNDFQKGDIAEGYSVSREKKESFPLTVTSAQKNPTAFYLCASSQGVRETQYFGPGTRLLVL.

This clonotype was recorded at least ten times. The gene calls are TRBV19 and TRBJ1-2, with D perhaps TRBD1 (6 bases). Trimming removed 7 bases at V and 7 bases at J, with 19 bases between. The CDR3 has 14 amino acids. Germline-derived CDR1 and CDR2 are LNHDA and SQIVND (reference sequence). The CDR3 DNA sequence: TGTGCCAGTATAAGGACAGATGACGGGCGTGGCTACACCTTC. Its protein is CASIRTDDGRGYTF.

The DNA of the CDR3 is TGTGCCAGCAGTGAATCGGTGGGCACAGATACGCAGTATTTT. Translation: CASSESVGTDTQYF. This chain uses TRBV25-1 with TRBJ2-3; D remains ambiguous. The CDR3 is 14 amino acids. Germline CDR1 reads MGHDK; CDR2 reads SYGVNS. Trimming cost V 1 base and J 1 base, with 6 bases left between them. Full variable domain (outside the CDR3, taken from reference TRBV25-1 and TRBJ2-3): EADIYQTPRYLVIGTGKKITLECSQTMGHDKMYWYQQDPGMELHLIHYSYGVNSTEKGDLSSESTVSRIRTEHFPLTLESARPSHTSQYLCASSESVGTDTQYFGPGTRLTVL.

The V gene is TRBV7-2, the J gene TRBJ2-7; D is uncertain. Per germline, CDR1 SGHTA and CDR2 FQGNSA. V was shortened by 5 bases and J by 4 bases, with 9 bases between the two germline ends. CDR3 length: 12 amino acids. CDR3 nucleotide sequence: TGTGCCAGCAGCGGGGTTGGGTACGAGCAGTACTTC. Amino acids: CASSGVGYEQYF. Supplemented by reference TRBV7-2 and TRBJ2-7, the full variable domain reads GAGVSQSPSNKVTEKGKDVELRCDPISGHTALYWYRQSLGQGLEFLIYFQGNSAPDKSGLPSDRFSAERTGGSVSTLTIQRTQQEDSAVYLCASSGVGYEQYFGPGTRLTVT.

V usage is TRBV15 and J usage is TRBJ1-2; D is undetermined. This CDR3 region has 14 residues. CDR1 is LNHNV and CDR2 is YYDKDF in the germline V gene (reference sequence). V lost 0 bases and J 8 bases, leaving 13 bases between the germline ends. The CDR3 DNA is TGTGCCACCAGCAGAGATGCGGCCAAACGAGGCTACACCTTC. Amino acid sequence: CATSRDAAKRGYTF.

The rearrangement links TRBV5-1 to TRBJ2-3; 9 bases are shared with TRBD2. The CDR3 runs 15 residues. Germline CDR1 SGHRS, CDR2 YFSETQ. Unmatched junction bases numbered 7, after V lost 6 bases and J lost 2 bases. The CDR3 is CASNPSGIITDTQYF. CDR3 nucleotide sequence: TGCGCCAGCAATCCTAGCGGGATCATCACAGATACGCAGTATTTT.

This clonotype was seen a few times. Its ends do not fully match the called genes, so a read error is possible. The genes are TRBV5-1 and TRBJ1-2, with TRBD1 matching over 9 bases. CDR1 SGHRS and CDR2 YFSETQ come from the germline V gene. The CDR3 loop spans 16 amino acids. The CDR3 here is CASSLETGGAGYGYAF. The CDR3 nucleotides read TGCGCCAGCAGCTTGGAAACAGGGGGCGCAGGCTATGGCTACGCCTTC.

The genes are TRBV10-3 and TRBJ1-1; 8 nucleotides match TRBD1. V lost 7 bases to trimming and J lost 4 bases; unmatched junction nucleotides: 8. The CDR3 loop spans 14 amino acids. The germline gives CDR1 ENHRY, CDR2 SYGVKD. The CDR3 sequence: CAIKNGQGATEAFF. CDR3 in DNA: TGTGCCATCAAAAACGGACAGGGTGCCACTGAAGCTTTCTTT.

This clonotype occurred many times. The rearrangement links TRBV7-3 to TRBJ1-1, with D tentatively TRBD1 (5 bases). The germline V gene encodes CDR1 SGHTA and CDR2 FQGTGA. This CDR3 has 15 residues. The ends were cut back, 1 base at V and 1 base at J, with 10 bases in the middle. CDR3 coding DNA: TGTGCCAGCAGCTTAAGCGGGGCGGAGAACACTGAAGCTTTCTTT. It yields the protein CASSLSGAENTEAFF.